This T cell receptor beta chain was documented in a study of blood T cell repertoires in COVID-19. At the level of the study: Acute-phase and convalescent COVID-19 samples originated in the United States, Italy and Spain.

The method was immunoSEQ multiplex PCR; TCRdb's version includes in-frame clones alone and lacks a portion of them. The sample has around 64,000 clones; around 86% are singletons. The V gene lost 4 bases and the J gene lost 0 bases, with 13 bases spanning the gap. CDR3 size: 15 residues. The germline gives CDR1 SGHKS, CDR2 YYEKEE (reference sequence). This clone was detected once. The chain couples TRBV5-5 to TRBJ1-2; tentative D call: TRBD1 (5 bases). This sequence originates from a human donor in a cohort sampled during active COVID-19. Sequencing used peripheral blood. DNA for the CDR3: TGTGCCAGCAGCCACTCCCAGGGTTCTAACTATGGCTACACCTTC. This encodes CASSHSQGSNYGYTF.